Listed here are 22 T cell receptor beta chains from one sample, sequenced in a study of T cells in Graves' hyperthyroidism and ophthalmopathy. The TCR beta CDR3 regions underwent amplification using RNA transcripts as the source. The HTBI primer set drove a first-round RT-PCR of the TCR CDR3. TCRdb fed the multiplex PCR reads into MiXCR, producing one record per CDR3 protein. Among more than 550,000 distinct CDR3 sequences, around 19% were seen once, and the ten largest hold 16%. Sequencing was carried out using blood. These receptors all stem from a woman in her forties or fifties with Graves' hyperthyroidism that later progressed to Graves' ophthalmopathy.

The V gene is TRBV2, the J gene TRBJ1-4; D is unclear. CDR3 length: 13 amino acids. V lost 3 bases to trimming and J lost 5 bases, with 7 bases between them. Germline CDR1 reads SNHLY; CDR2 reads FYNNEI. CDR3 in amino acids: CASSDSENEKLFF. CDR3 nucleotides: TGTGCCAGCAGTGATTCCGAAAATGAAAAACTGTTTTTT.

This chain joins TRBV3-1 and TRBJ1-6, with D possibly being TRBD1 (6 bases). Looked up from germline, CDR1 is LGHDT and CDR2 is YNNKEL (reference sequence). Trimming stripped 3 bases from V and 7 bases from J, with 13 bases between. The CDR3 is 15 amino acids. DNA for the CDR3: TGTGCCAGCAGCCATCCCACAGGGTTCAATTCACCCCTCCACTTT. Its translation: CASSHPTGFNSPLHF.

The gene calls are TRBV19 and TRBJ1-3, with a tentative D call TRBD1 (5 bases). CDR1 and CDR2 from the germline V gene are LNHDA and SQIVND (reference sequence). V gave up 3 bases and J gave up 1 base, with 7 bases separating them. This CDR3 has 14 amino acids. CDR3 amino acids: CASSMGESGNTIYF. The CDR3 DNA reads as TGTGCCAGTAGTATGGGGGAATCTGGAAACACCATATATTTT.

Ten or more counts support this clonotype. The rearrangement links TRBV18 to TRBJ1-1; D perhaps matches TRBD1 (5 bases). The CDR3 is 15 amino acids. CDR1 and CDR2 from the germline V gene are KGHSH and LQKENI. The germline V and J ends were trimmed by 3 bases and 2 bases, with 13 bases remaining between them. The CDR3 sequence: CASSPGGFGNTEAFF. Written as DNA, the CDR3 is TGTGCCAGCTCACCGGGGGGGTTTGGAAACACTGAAGCTTTCTTT.

The rearrangement joins TRBV14 to TRBJ2-2, with 7 nucleotides matching TRBD1. The germline CDR1 and CDR2 sequences are SGHDN and FVKESK. V lost 2 bases and J lost 5; bases outside the gene matches: 11. This CDR3 has 17 residues. The CDR3 spells CASSQSPGQRRTGELFF. CDR3 coding DNA: TGTGCCAGCAGCCAATCCCCGGGACAGAGAAGGACCGGGGAGCTGTTTTTT. Together with reference TRBV14 and TRBJ2-2, the CDR3 gives the full variable domain: EAGVTQFPSHSVIEKGQTVTLRCDPISGHDNLYWYRRVMGKEIKFLLHFVKESKQDESGMPNNRFLAERTGGTYSTLKVQPAELEDSGVYFCASSQSPGQRRTGELFFGEGSRLTVL.

The V call is TRBV5-6, the J call TRBJ2-3; 14 positions match TRBD2. Trimming at V came to 4 bases and at J to 0 bases, leaving 4 bases not matched to a gene. Germline V lookup: CDR1 SGHDT, CDR2 YYEEEE. This CDR3 spans 17 amino acids. The chain's CDR3 is CASSAGLAGASTDTQYF. CDR3 nucleotides: TGTGCCAGCAGCGCGGGACTAGCGGGGGCTAGCACAGATACGCAGTATTTT.

The rearrangement links TRBV5-5 to TRBJ1-6; 8 bases fit TRBD1. The CDR3 spans 17 residues. CDR1 and CDR2 from the germline V gene are SGHKS and YYEKEE (reference sequence). J gave up 6 bases and V 6 bases, and 14 bases lay outside the gene matches. The CDR3 reads CASTASGRTGLNSPLHF. CDR3 DNA sequence: TGTGCCAGCACCGCTTCCGGTCGGACAGGGCTTAATTCACCCCTCCACTTT. Full variable domain (outside the CDR3, taken from reference TRBV5-5 and TRBJ1-6): DAGVTQSPTHLIKTRGQQVTLRCSPISGHKSVSWYQQVLGQGPQFIFQYYEKEERGRGNFPDRFSARQFPNYSSELNVNALLLGDSALYLCASTASGRTGLNSPLHFGNGTRLTVT.

There are a few counts of this clonotype. The V and J genes are TRBV10-1 and TRBJ2-5; 9 bases fit TRBD1. Germline lookup yields CDR1 WNHNN and CDR2 SYGVQD (reference sequence). The CDR3 loop spans 14 amino acids. With V trimmed by 5 bases and J by 3 bases, 4 bases remained unmatched. CDR3 sequence: CASSIQGAEETQYF. The CDR3 region has the DNA TGCGCCAGCAGTATACAGGGGGCGGAAGAGACCCAGTACTTC.

This clonotype was observed many times. The chain combines TRBV5-1 with TRBJ1-3; TRBD1 might be the D (5 bases). V was shortened by 4 bases and J by 1 base, with 12 bases between the two germline ends. Germline V gives CDR1 SGHRS, CDR2 YFSETQ. The CDR3 consists of 15 residues. CDR3 protein: CASSRDRISGNTIYF. The CDR3 DNA reads as TGCGCCAGCAGCCGCGACAGAATATCTGGAAACACCATATATTTT.

The table lists this clonotype with a few counts. J is TRBJ2-7 and V is TRBV18; D gene uncertain. Trimming pared 2 bases from V and 6 bases from J, leaving 11 bases between. The CDR3 consists of 13 residues. Germline CDR1 KGHSH, CDR2 LQKENI. The CDR3 loop reads CASSPGSFSEQYF. DNA for the CDR3: TGTGCCAGCTCACCAGGGTCGTTTTCCGAGCAGTACTTC.

This clonotype occurred many times. The J gene is TRBJ2-5, the V gene TRBV18, with a possible D match to TRBD2 (6 bases). This CDR3 contains 14 residues. Trimming left V 3 bases short and J 4 bases short, with 12 bases between. From germline, CDR1 is KGHSH and CDR2 LQKENI. DNA for the CDR3: TGTGCCAGCTCACCCTCCCAGGGAGGAGAGACCCAGTACTTC. The encoded protein is CASSPSQGGETQYF.

V usage is TRBV28 and J usage is TRBJ1-5, with TRBD1 identical over 9 bases. Germline V CDR1 and CDR2: MDHEN, SYDVKM. The CDR3 length is 15 residues. J gave up 5 bases and V 4 bases, and 6 bases lay outside the gene matches. CDR3 protein: CASSSWDRADQPQHF. In nucleotides, the CDR3 is TGTGCCAGCAGTTCCTGGGACAGGGCAGATCAGCCCCAGCATTTT.

This clonotype was seen a few times. V and J are TRBV28 and TRBJ2-7, with D perhaps matching TRBD1 (6 bases). CDR3 length equals 14 residues. V dropped 2 bases and J dropped 6 bases, with 14 bases sitting between them. Germline assignment: CDR1 MDHEN and CDR2 SYDVKM. As DNA, the CDR3 is TGTGCCAGCAGTTTACGGGACATCCCCTTCGAGCAGTACTTC. Protein sequence: CASSLRDIPFEQYF.

The rearrangement links TRBV2 to TRBJ1-6, with D perhaps matching TRBD1 (6 bases). CDR1 and CDR2 from the germline V gene are SNHLY and FYNNEI. V gave up 0 bases and J gave up 7 bases, with 13 bases separating them. There are 16 residues in the CDR3. The CDR3 sequence is CASSEARGHRNSPLHF. As DNA, the CDR3 is TGTGCCAGCAGTGAAGCACGGGGACATAGGAATTCACCCCTCCACTTT. The full variable domain, with the rest looked up from reference TRBV2 and TRBJ1-6, is EPEVTQTPSHQVTQMGQEVILRCVPISNHLYFYWYRQILGQKVEFLVSFYNNEISEKSEIFDDQFSVERPDGSNFTLKIRSTKLEDSAMYFCASSEARGHRNSPLHFGNGTRLTVT.

Many counts were recorded for this clonotype. The chain employs TRBV3-1 and TRBJ1-1; the match to TRBD1 covers 7 bases. The V gene end was trimmed by 4 bases and the J gene end by 5 bases; junction bases not matched to a gene: 10. From germline, CDR1 is LGHDT and CDR2 YNNKEL (reference sequence). The CDR3 runs to 15 residues. Written as DNA, the CDR3 is TGTGCCAGCAGCCGCTCACAGGGGAGAGGTACTGAAGCTTTCTTT. Translated: CASSRSQGRGTEAFF.

This clonotype was picked up many times. The genes are TRBV7-2 and TRBJ1-2; D remains unclear. Trimming stripped 1 base from V and 7 bases from J, with 7 bases between. The CDR3 has 12 amino acids. Looked up from germline, CDR1 is SGHTA and CDR2 is FQGNSA. CDR3 residues: CASSLVARGYTF. The CDR3 DNA reads TGTGCCAGCAGCTTAGTCGCGCGTGGCTACACCTTC.

The CDR3 coding sequence is TGCAGCGTTGGTGAGGTGTTACAGCAGTCTAGCACCATATATTTT. It is translated as CSVGEVLQQSSTIYF. The chain carries TRBV29-1 and TRBJ1-3, with D unresolved. The V and J ends lost 4 bases and 9 bases respectively, with 22 bases between them. The CDR3 is 15 amino acids. Germline CDR1 reads SQVTM; CDR2 reads ANQGSEA.

The sample holds a few counts of this clonotype. The chain couples TRBV7-9 to TRBJ2-6; maybe TRBD1 (5 bases). The CDR3 sequence is 16 residues long. The germline V gene has CDR1 SEHNR and CDR2 FQNEAQ (reference sequence). The V gene lost 2 bases and the J gene lost 4 bases, with 12 bases spanning the gap. The DNA for the CDR3 is TGTGCCAGCAGCTTACTTCAGGGAAGAGGGGCCAACGTCCTGACTTTC. Amino acids: CASSLLQGRGANVLTF. Full variable domain (rest looked up from reference TRBV7-9 and TRBJ2-6): DTGVSQNPRHKITKRGQNVTFRCDPISEHNRLYWYRQTLGQGPEFLTYFQNEAQLEKSRLLSDRFSAERPKGSFSTLEIQRTEQGDSAMYLCASSLLQGRGANVLTFGAGSRLTVL.

The genes are TRBV5-1 and TRBJ2-3, with 8 bases that match TRBD2. CDR3 size: 17 residues. CDR1 SGHRS and CDR2 YFSETQ come from the germline V gene. V lost 2 bases and J lost 0; bases outside the gene matches: 8. CDR3 loop: CASSFPISGDSTDTQYF. In nucleotides, the CDR3 is TGCGCCAGCAGCTTTCCTATTAGCGGGGACAGCACAGATACGCAGTATTTT.

The chain couples TRBV20-1 to TRBJ2-7; D not certain. This CDR3 region has 11 residues. Trimming shortened V by 5 bases and J by 6 bases, and 11 bases separated the two germline ends. Germline values: CDR1 DFQATT, CDR2 SNEGSKA (reference sequence). In DNA, the CDR3 is TGCAGTGCTGGTAAAGAAGTCGAGCAGTACTTC. It is translated as CSAGKEVEQYF.

The chain recombines TRBV4-1 with TRBJ2-7; 8 nucleotides match TRBD1. There are 15 residues in the CDR3. Trimming took 0 bases from V and 3 from J; bases not matched to a gene: 4. CDR1 MGHRA and CDR2 YSYEKL come from the germline V gene. The CDR3 region has the DNA TGCGCCAGCAGCCAAGAACAGGGGGTCATCTACGAGCAGTACTTC. Translating gives CASSQEQGVIYEQYF.

The chain combines TRBV5-1 with TRBJ1-4; D perhaps matches TRBD1 (6 bases). CDR3 length: 15 amino acids. From germline, CDR1 is SGHRS and CDR2 YFSETQ. The V and J ends lost 4 bases and 2 bases respectively, with 12 bases between them. This chain's CDR3 is CASSLGRGTNEKLFF. The CDR3 DNA reads as TGCGCCAGCAGCCTCGGGAGGGGGACTAATGAAAAACTGTTTTTT. Based on the CDR3 plus reference TRBV5-1 and TRBJ1-4, the full variable domain is KAGVTQTPRYLIKTRGQQVTLSCSPISGHRSVSWYQQTPGQGLQFLFEYFSETQRNKGNFPGRFSGRQFSNSRSEMNVSTLELGDSALYLCASSLGRGTNEKLFFGSGTQLSVL.